Detailed here is one TCR beta chain. The sample belongs to a study of blood T cells in healthy people across ages. The amount of total RNA extracted per sample was at least 5.5 micrograms. CDR3 length: 14 amino acids. Germline V CDR1 and CDR2: SGHRS, YFSETQ. V was pared by 4 bases and J by 3 bases, with 3 bases of the junction left unmatched. For the second PCR, which ran for 7 to 11 cycles, a sample-barcoded 5' primer and a J-beta primer mix were used. No fewer than 2.5 million CDR3-containing paired-end reads came from each sample. TCRdb used MiXCR to reprocess the 5' RACE reads, holding one entry per CDR3 protein. The table lists about 1.4 million distinct CDR3 sequences, roughly 59% of them singletons, with about 6.7% in the top ten.

The TCR sequence derives from a young man in good health. V and J are TRBV5-1 and TRBJ1-4; 7 nucleotides match TRBD1. Sequencing used blood. CDR3 amino acids: CASSRGQANEKLFF. In DNA form, the CDR3 reads TGCGCCAGCAGCCGCGGACAGGCTAATGAAAAACTGTTTTTT.